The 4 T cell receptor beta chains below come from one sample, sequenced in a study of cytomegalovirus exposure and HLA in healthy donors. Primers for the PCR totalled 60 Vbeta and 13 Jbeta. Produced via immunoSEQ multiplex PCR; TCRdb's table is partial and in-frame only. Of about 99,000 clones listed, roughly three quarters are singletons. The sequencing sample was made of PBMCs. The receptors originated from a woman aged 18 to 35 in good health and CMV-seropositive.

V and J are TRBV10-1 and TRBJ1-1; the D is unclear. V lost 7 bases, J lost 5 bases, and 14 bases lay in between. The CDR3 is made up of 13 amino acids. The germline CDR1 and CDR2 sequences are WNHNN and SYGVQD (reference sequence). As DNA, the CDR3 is TGCGCCAGCAACCGAGGGATGGGGACTGAAGCTTTCTTT. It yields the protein CASNRGMGTEAFF.

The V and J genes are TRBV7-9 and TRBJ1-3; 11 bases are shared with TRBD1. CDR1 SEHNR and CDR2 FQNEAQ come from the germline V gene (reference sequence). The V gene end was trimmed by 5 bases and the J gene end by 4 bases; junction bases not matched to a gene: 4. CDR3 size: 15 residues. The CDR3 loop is CASSPGQGGGNTIYF. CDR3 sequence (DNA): TGTGCCAGCAGCCCGGGACAGGGGGGAGGAAACACCATATATTTT.

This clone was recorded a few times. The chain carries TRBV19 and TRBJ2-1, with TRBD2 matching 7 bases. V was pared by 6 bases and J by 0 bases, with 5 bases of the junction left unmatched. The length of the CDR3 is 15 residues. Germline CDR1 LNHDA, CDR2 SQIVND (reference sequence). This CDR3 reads CASRILARSYNEQFF. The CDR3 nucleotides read TGTGCCAGTAGGATACTAGCGCGCTCCTACAATGAGCAGTTCTTC.

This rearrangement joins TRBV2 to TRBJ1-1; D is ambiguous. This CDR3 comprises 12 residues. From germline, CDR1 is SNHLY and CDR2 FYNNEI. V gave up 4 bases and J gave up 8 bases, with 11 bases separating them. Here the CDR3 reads CASSAPQKEAFF. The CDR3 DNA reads TGTGCCAGCAGTGCGCCACAGAAGGAAGCTTTCTTT. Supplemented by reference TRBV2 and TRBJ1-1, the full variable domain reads EPEVTQTPSHQVTQMGQEVILRCVPISNHLYFYWYRQILGQKVEFLVSFYNNEISEKSEIFDDQFSVERPDGSNFTLKIRSTKLEDSAMYFCASSAPQKEAFFGQGTRLTVV.